This T cell receptor (beta chain) stems from a study of shared clonotypes between healthy human individuals. Study-wide context: CD4 naive and CD4 memory each took three plates per donor, while CD8 naive took two and CD8 memory one.

The authors divided CD4+ cells into CD45RA+ naive and CD45RA-negative memory subsets. Trimming took off 5 bases at V and 5 bases at J, with 18 bases between the two ends. The V gene's germline CDR1 is LNHDA and CDR2 SQIVND (reference sequence). The CDR3 sequence is 16 residues long. This clone was counted ten times or more. Replicate sorted-subset PCRs were loaded with approximately 190 ng DNA, approximately 31,000 T cell genomes. The assay was immunoSEQ multiplex PCR, and TCRdb's table has in-frame clones only and misses some. The sample records nearly 1 million clones, 70% to 85% being singletons. This sequence joins TRBV19 and TRBJ2-2; unclear D gene. Sequenced material: memory CD4+ T cells sorted from blood. Described subset: CD45RA-negative fraction. This receptor was identified in a man younger than 35 in good health. CDR3 amino acids: CASSSPRVVRTGELFF. The DNA of the CDR3 is TGTGCCAGTAGTTCCCCCCGGGTGGTACGGACCGGGGAGCTGTTTTTT.